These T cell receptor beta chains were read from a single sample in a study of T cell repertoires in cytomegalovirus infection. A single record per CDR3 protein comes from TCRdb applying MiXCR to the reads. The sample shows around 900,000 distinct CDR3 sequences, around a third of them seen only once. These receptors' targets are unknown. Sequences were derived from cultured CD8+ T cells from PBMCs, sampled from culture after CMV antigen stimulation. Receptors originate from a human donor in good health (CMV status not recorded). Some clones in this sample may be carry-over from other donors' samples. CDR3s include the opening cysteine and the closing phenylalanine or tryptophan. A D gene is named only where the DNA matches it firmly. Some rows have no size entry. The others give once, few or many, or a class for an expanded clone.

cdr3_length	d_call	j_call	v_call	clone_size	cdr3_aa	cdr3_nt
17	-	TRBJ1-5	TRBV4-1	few	CASSPGGDWYSNQPQHF	TGCGCCAGCAGCCCCGGAGGGGATTGGTATAGCAATCAGCCCCAGCATTTT
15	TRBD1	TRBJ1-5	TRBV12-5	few	CASGKGQGLGQPQHF	TGTGCTAGTGGCAAGGGACAGGGGTTGGGTCAGCCCCAGCATTTT
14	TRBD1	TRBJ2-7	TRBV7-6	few	CASSLGQGPGEQYF	TGTGCCAGCAGCTTAGGACAGGGGCCGGGGGAGCAGTACTTC
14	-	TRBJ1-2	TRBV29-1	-	CSVDMGVSMDGYTF	TGCAGCGTTGATATGGGGGTGTCTATGGATGGCTACACCTTC
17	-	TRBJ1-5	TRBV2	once	CASSDGGYAAEGQPQHF	TGTGCCAGCAGTGACGGCGGGTACGCGGCAGAGGGTCAGCCCCAGCATTTT
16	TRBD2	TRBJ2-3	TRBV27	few	CASSLASGGRGDTQYF	TGTGCCAGCAGTTTGGCTAGCGGGGGCCGAGGAGATACGCAGTATTTT
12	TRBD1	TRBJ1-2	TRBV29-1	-	CSVGFRQGDIPF	TGCAGCGTTGGCTTCAGACAGGGGGATATTCCTTTC
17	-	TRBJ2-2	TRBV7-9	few	CASSLFIAATPTGELFF	TGTGCCAGCAGCTTATTTATTGCAGCTACCCCCACCGGGGAGCTGTTTTTT
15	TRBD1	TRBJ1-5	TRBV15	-	CATSRDQGQGKPQHF	TGTGCCACCAGCAGAGATCAAGGACAGGGCAAGCCCCAGCATTTT
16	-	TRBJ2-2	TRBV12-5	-	CASGLVARAYPGELFF	TGTGCTAGTGGTTTGGTAGCCAGGGCTTATCCCGGGGAGCTGTTTTTT
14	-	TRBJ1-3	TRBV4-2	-	CASSQVRGGNTIYF	TGTGCCAGCAGCCAAGTCAGGGGAGGAAACACCATATATTTT
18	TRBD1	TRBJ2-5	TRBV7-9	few	CASSLAASLQGIQETQYF	TGTGCCAGCAGCTTAGCGGCGTCCCTACAGGGGATCCAAGAGACCCAGTACTTC
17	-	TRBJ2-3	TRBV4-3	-	CASSQAAGPRRTDTQYF	TGCGCCAGCAGCCAGGCCGCGGGCCCGCGTCGGACAGATACGCAGTATTTT
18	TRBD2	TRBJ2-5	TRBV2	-	CASSEVYAGGLTRETQYF	TGTGCCAGCAGTGAAGTATATGCGGGGGGGCTGACCCGGGAGACCCAGTACTTC
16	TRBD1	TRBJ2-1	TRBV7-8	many	CASSLPGQGTWNEQFF	TGTGCCAGCAGCTTACCCGGACAGGGAACTTGGAATGAGCAGTTCTTC
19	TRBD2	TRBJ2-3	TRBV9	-	CASSAFPSGGDDGTDTQYF	TGTGCCAGCAGCGCATTCCCTAGCGGGGGTGATGACGGTACAGATACGCAGTATTTT
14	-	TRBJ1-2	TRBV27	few	CASSYAPGTLGYTF	TGTGCCAGCAGTTATGCCCCCGGGACACTTGGCTACACCTTC
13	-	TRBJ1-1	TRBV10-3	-	CASLQGWHTEAFF	TGTGCCAGCCTCCAGGGTTGGCACACTGAAGCTTTCTTT
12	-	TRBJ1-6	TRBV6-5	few	CASSFPNSPLHF	TGTGCCAGCAGTTTTCCAAATTCACCCCTCCACTTT
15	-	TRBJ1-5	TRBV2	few	CASSGSRDSNQPQHF	TGTGCCAGCAGTGGGAGCCGGGACAGCAATCAGCCCCAGCATTTT
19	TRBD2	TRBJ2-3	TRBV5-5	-	CASSSMGLAGVLSTDTQYF	TGTGCCAGCAGCTCCATGGGACTAGCGGGGGTTTTGAGCACAGATACGCAGTATTTT
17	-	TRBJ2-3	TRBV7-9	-	CASSLGWATTSTDTQYF	TGTGCCAGCAGCTTAGGATGGGCTACGACTAGCACAGATACGCAGTATTTT
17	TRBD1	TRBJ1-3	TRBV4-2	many	CASSLKGQPSSGNTIYF	TGTGCCAGCAGCCTAAAGGGACAGCCCAGCTCTGGAAACACCATATATTTT
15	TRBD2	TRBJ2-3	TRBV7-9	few	CASSHGAGGSDTQYF	TGTGCCAGCAGCCACGGCGCGGGGGGGTCAGATACGCAGTATTTT
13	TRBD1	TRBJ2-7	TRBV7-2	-	CASTPDRAYEQYF	TGTGCCAGCACCCCGGACAGGGCCTACGAGCAGTACTTC
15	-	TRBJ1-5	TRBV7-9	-	CASSSSLYSNQPQHF	TGTGCCAGCAGCTCCTCTCTTTATAGCAATCAGCCCCAGCATTTT
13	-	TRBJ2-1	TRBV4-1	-	CASSPLIFDEQFF	TGCGCCAGCAGCCCCCTGATCTTCGATGAGCAGTTCTTC
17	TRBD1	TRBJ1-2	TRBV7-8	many	CASSSGQGLILNYGYTF	TGTGCCAGCAGCTCCGGACAGGGACTTATTTTAAACTATGGCTACACCTTC
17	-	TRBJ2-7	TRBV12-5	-	CASGFSFQARTVYEQYF	TGTGCTAGTGGTTTCAGCTTTCAGGCCAGGACAGTCTACGAGCAGTACTTC
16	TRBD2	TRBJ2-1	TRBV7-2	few	CASSAGVGGGYNEQFF	TGTGCCAGCAGCGCCGGCGTCGGCGGGGGTTACAATGAGCAGTTCTTC
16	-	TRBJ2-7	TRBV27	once	CASSLRGAGASYEQYF	TGTGCCAGCAGTTTACGGGGGGCTGGCGCATCCTACGAGCAGTACTTC